A single sample gave rise to the 19 T cell receptor beta chains below, sequenced in a study of sequential checkpoint blockade in melanoma. Treatment indicated: randomized to nivolumab then ipilimumab (arm A) or the reverse (arm B). The data were produced by immunoSEQ multiplex PCR, yet TCRdb's version contains in-frame clones alone and is incomplete. The sample has around 11,000 clones; 69% are singletons. Sample: CD8+ T cells sorted from blood (inferred from file names), taken from a patient given nivolumab and ipilimumab in sequence. The receptors were gathered from a human donor with melanoma.

The chain employs TRBV4-1 and TRBJ2-5; 9 nucleotides agree with TRBD1. The CDR3 is made up of 16 amino acids. V was pared by 3 bases and J by 4 bases, with 9 bases of the junction left unmatched. Germline CDR1 is MGHRA and CDR2 is YSYEKL. The CDR3 here is CASSQVRDREAETQYF. CDR3 in DNA: TGCGCCAGCAGCCAGGTCCGGGACAGGGAAGCAGAGACCCAGTACTTC.

This clone showed up just once. The chain carries TRBV27 and TRBJ2-5, with D uncertain. Germline V lookup: CDR1 MNHEY, CDR2 SMNVEV (reference sequence). CDR3 length equals 11 residues. Trimming removed 3 bases from V and 7 bases from J, with 6 bases in between. CDR3: CASSFFGTQYF. CDR3 bases: TGTGCCAGCAGTTTTTTCGGGACCCAGTACTTC.

This chain joins TRBV19 and TRBJ2-1, with TRBD2 identical over 10 bases. This CDR3 is 15 amino acids long. CDR1 and CDR2 from the germline V gene are LNHDA and SQIVND (reference sequence). V dropped 3 bases and J dropped 9; count of bases not matched to a gene: 8. The CDR3 nucleotides read TGTGCCAGTAGTATTGGCCTAGCGGGAGTTACTGAGCAGTTCTTC. This gives the protein CASSIGLAGVTEQFF.

The chain is built from TRBV28 and TRBJ2-7; TRBD1 might be the D (6 bases). The V gene's germline CDR1 is MDHEN and CDR2 SYDVKM. The CDR3 is 13 amino acids. Trimming took off 1 base at V and 2 bases at J, with 6 bases between the two ends. In nucleotides, the CDR3 is TGTGCCAGCAGTTTATCAGGGGCCTACGAGCAGTACTTC. This encodes CASSLSGAYEQYF.

The chain links TRBV27 to TRBJ2-7; TRBD2 agrees at 7 bases. Germline values: CDR1 MNHEY, CDR2 SMNVEV (reference sequence). CDR3 length equals 11 residues. Unmatched junction bases numbered 4, after V lost 8 bases and J lost 6 bases. The CDR3 DNA reads TGTGCCAGCCGGTGGGGGGGCGAGCAGTACTTC. This sequence encodes CASRWGGEQYF.

The chain employs TRBV6-6 and TRBJ2-7; the match to TRBD2 covers 8 bases. V was clipped by 4 bases and J by 3 bases; unmatched bases: 8. The CDR3 covers 15 residues. Germline V lookup: CDR1 MNHNY, CDR2 SVGAGI (reference sequence). CDR3 nucleotides: TGTGCCAGCAGTTTAAGACTAGCGCGACTCTACGAGCAGTACTTC. Its protein product is CASSLRLARLYEQYF.

This rearrangement joins TRBV27 to TRBJ1-1; 10 nucleotides match TRBD1. Germline lookup yields CDR1 MNHEY and CDR2 SMNVEV (reference sequence). The CDR3 has 15 amino acids. V lost 7 bases and J lost 7; bases outside the gene matches: 12. Here the CDR3 DNA reads TGTGCCAGCACCGAAAGGACAGGGGGGATCGGTGAAGCTTTCTTT. It specifies CASTERTGGIGEAFF.

The rearrangement joins TRBV6-6 to TRBJ2-7; a weak D match, TRBD1 (5 bases). The germline gives CDR1 MNHNY, CDR2 SVGAGI (reference sequence). This CDR3 is built from 12 residues. Trimming took 6 bases from V and 4 from J, leaving 10 bases between them. The CDR3 DNA follows: TGTGCCAGCAGCTCGCCAGGGTACGAGCAGTACTTC. Its translation: CASSSPGYEQYF.

The V call is TRBV5-1, the J call TRBJ2-7; 7 positions match TRBD1. Trimming cost V 6 bases and J 3 bases; bases outside gene matches: 9. This CDR3 has 14 residues. Germline CDR1 and CDR2: SGHRS and YFSETQ. DNA for the CDR3: TGCGCCAGCAACCCCGGGACAGACATCTACGAGCAGTACTTC. This codes for CASNPGTDIYEQYF.

V and J are TRBV15 and TRBJ2-1, with TRBD1 as a possible D gene (5 bases). Between the trimmed V and J ends, which lost 0 bases and 5 bases, there was a span of 11 bases. Per the germline V gene, CDR1 is LNHNV and CDR2 is YYDKDF (reference sequence). This CDR3 contains 15 residues. The CDR3 DNA reads TGTGCCACCAGCAGAGATCGAGGACAAAACAATGAGCAGTTCTTC. It is translated as CATSRDRGQNNEQFF.

The rearrangement uses TRBV5-1 and TRBJ1-2, with D possibly matching TRBD1 (6 bases). Looked up from germline, CDR1 is SGHRS and CDR2 is YFSETQ. Trimming took 0 bases from V and 8 from J, leaving 11 bases between them. This CDR3 has 13 amino acids. This chain's CDR3 is CASSLGQAGGYTF. The CDR3 nucleotides are TGCGCCAGCAGCTTGGGACAGGCCGGAGGCTACACCTTC.

The chain joins TRBV27 to TRBJ2-1; 11 bases agree with TRBD2. The CDR3 is made up of 15 amino acids. Trimming removed 0 bases from V and 9 bases from J; junction bases left unmatched: 4. Germline-derived CDR1 and CDR2 are MNHEY and SMNVEV (reference sequence). The CDR3 DNA sequence: TGTGCCAGCAGTTTATCGACTAGCGGGACGGGTGAGCAGTTCTTC. Residues: CASSLSTSGTGEQFF.

The V gene is TRBV28, the J gene TRBJ2-1; possibly TRBD1 for D (6 bases). Germline CDR1 MDHEN, CDR2 SYDVKM. The CDR3 is 17 residues long. Trimming stripped 2 bases from V and 6 bases from J, with 20 bases between. Written as DNA, the CDR3 is TGTGCCAGCAGTTTACCGGTAATCTTGGACAGCGTCAATGAGCAGTTCTTC. It specifies CASSLPVILDSVNEQFF. The whole variable domain, filled in from reference TRBV28 and TRBJ2-1, reads DVKVTQSSRYLVKRTGEKVFLECVQDMDHENMFWYRQDPGLGLRLIYFSYDVKMKEKGDIPEGYSVSREKKERFSLILESASTNQTSMYLCASSLPVILDSVNEQFFGPGTRLTVL.

This chain connects TRBV6-5 to TRBJ1-3; tentatively, D is TRBD1 (6 bases). CDR3 length: 15 residues. Trimming stripped 10 bases from V and 1 base from J, with 17 bases between. Germline V lookup: CDR1 MNHEY, CDR2 SVGAGI. CDR3 loop: CATLTGTPSGNTIYF. The CDR3 DNA sequence: TGTGCCACCTTGACAGGCACACCGTCTGGAAACACCATATATTTT.

The rearrangement joins TRBV27 to TRBJ2-5; D is perhaps TRBD2 (6 bases). The J call may be in error: the DNA end matches TRBJ2-7 better. The germline gives CDR1 MNHEY, CDR2 SMNVEV (reference sequence). This CDR3 is 15 amino acids long. The CDR3: CASSSGTRGSYEQYF. CDR3 DNA sequence: TGTGCCAGCAGTTCTGGGACCCGGGGGTCCTACGAGCAGTACTTC.

The chain carries TRBV4-3 and TRBJ2-2; 7 bases fit TRBD2. Trimming cost V 4 bases and J 5 bases; bases outside gene matches: 7. Germline V gene sequence: CDR1 LGHNA, CDR2 YSLEER. This CDR3 is 15 amino acids long. The CDR3 DNA reads TGCGCCAGCAGCCGCCTTCGGGGAGGGACCGGGGAGCTGTTTTTT. Amino acid sequence: CASSRLRGGTGELFF.

This chain links TRBV28 with TRBJ1-5; no clear D gene. This CDR3 is built from 14 residues. Deletions cut 0 bases from V and 5 bases from J, with 8 bases between. Germline V gives CDR1 MDHEN, CDR2 SYDVKM. Here the CDR3 DNA reads TGTGCCAGCAGTTTATGGTCCAGTGATCAGCCCCAGCATTTT. This translates into CASSLWSSDQPQHF.

The V gene is TRBV7-9, the J gene TRBJ2-7; D gene unclear. V gave up 3 bases and J gave up 2 bases, with 8 bases separating them. This CDR3 comprises 13 residues. Germline loops: CDR1 SEHNR, CDR2 FQNEAQ (reference sequence). The CDR3 region is CASSLGSTYEQYF. DNA of the CDR3: TGTGCCAGCAGCTTGGGCAGCACCTACGAGCAGTACTTC.

This chain uses TRBV28 with TRBJ1-4, with a possible D match to TRBD1 (5 bases). The CDR3 runs to 16 residues. V lost 7 bases to trimming and J lost 4 bases, with 19 bases between them. CDR1 and CDR2 from the germline V gene are MDHEN and SYDVKM. CDR3 sequence: CASTTPGQGDNEKLFF. The CDR3 region has the DNA TGTGCCAGCACCACCCCCGGCCAGGGCGATAATGAAAAACTGTTTTTT.